The 23 T cell receptor beta chains presented below share a single source sample, sequenced in a study of lymphopenia after photon versus proton radiotherapy. Clones were read by immunoSEQ multiplex PCR, and TCRdb kept only the in-frame ones, dropping some. This table holds under 20,000 clones, approximately 92% found once. The sequencing used peripheral blood, collected from a patient treated with photon-based radiotherapy. These receptors were taken from a woman in her thirties or forties with cholangiocarcinoma.

The sample holds a few counts of this clone. The V gene is TRBV21-1, the J gene TRBJ1-1. TRBV21-1 is an annotated pseudogene. The CDR3 is made up of 14 amino acids. The CDR3 reads CASSTHREDTEAFF. The CDR3 DNA follows: TGTGCCAGCAGCACGCACAGGGAGGACACTGAAGCTTTCTTT.

This clone was detected only once. The chain carries TRBV5-1 and TRBJ2-3, with D unclear. The CDR3 contains 14 residues. In germline, CDR1 is SGHRS, CDR2 YFSETQ. V was pared by 4 bases and J by 2 bases, with 11 bases between. In DNA, the CDR3 is TGCGCCAGCAGCGCGGACGATTACACAGATACGCAGTATTTT. It encodes CASSADDYTDTQYF.

Turning to this clone: The sample has other DNA sequences that encode this CDR3 too. The chain is built from TRBV18 and TRBJ1-1; D not certain. Between the trimmed V and J ends, which lost 1 base and 1 base, there was a span of 7 bases. Germline V lookup: CDR1 KGHSH, CDR2 LQKENI. There are 14 residues in the CDR3. Here the CDR3 reads CASSPLSENTEAFF. CDR3 nucleotide sequence: TGTGCCAGCTCACCACTCTCTGAGAACACTGAAGCTTTCTTT.

This clone appeared a single time. The gene calls are TRBV7-2 and TRBJ1-6; D unresolved. The CDR3 is 16 amino acids. CDR1 is SGHTA and CDR2 is FQGNSA in the germline V gene. V lost 1 base and J lost 7, with 14 bases in between. In DNA, the CDR3 is TGTGCCAGCAGCTTAGGGCCTACCGTAGGGAATTCACCCCTCCACTTT. Encoded protein: CASSLGPTVGNSPLHF.

The rearrangement uses TRBV6-5 and TRBJ2-2; a possible D gene is TRBD1 (5 bases). The CDR3 runs 14 residues. Germline V CDR1 and CDR2: MNHEY, SVGAGI. Trimming removed 4 bases at V and 6 bases at J, with 12 bases between. CDR3 bases: TGTGCCAGCAGTTCCCAAGGGGCCTCCGGGGAGCTGTTTTTT. It yields the protein CASSSQGASGELFF.

The genes are TRBV27 and TRBJ2-7; TRBD1 agrees at 10 bases. Germline V gene data show CDR1 as MNHEY and CDR2 as SMNVEV (reference sequence). This CDR3 is 15 amino acids long. V lost 6 bases to trimming and J lost 3 bases; unmatched junction nucleotides: 8. CDR3 loop: CASRTGQGNFYEQYF. CDR3 DNA sequence: TGTGCCAGCAGAACGGGACAGGGGAACTTCTACGAGCAGTACTTC.

This clone was seen once. The genes are TRBV29-1 and TRBJ2-5; D not resolved. The CDR3 spans 11 residues. Germline V gives CDR1 SQVTM, CDR2 ANQGSEA. The V end was cut by 6 bases, the J end by 1 base, with 6 bases between. CDR3 nucleotides: TGCAGCGTGAGGCCCCAAGAGACCCAGTACTTC. Translated, it gives CSVRPQETQYF.

This chain connects TRBV14 to TRBJ2-3, with D tentatively TRBD2 (6 bases). V was pared by 3 bases and J by 5 bases, with 9 bases between. The CDR3 is made up of 13 amino acids. CDR1 and CDR2 (germline): SGHDN, FVKESK. CDR3 sequence (DNA): TGTGCCAGCAGCCAGGGAGGAGTAGATACGCAGTATTTT. This encodes CASSQGGVDTQYF.

This clone was recorded once. The V call is TRBV10-2, the J call TRBJ2-1, with D perhaps given as TRBD1 or TRBD2 (5 bases each). Germline-derived CDR1 and CDR2 are WSHSY and SAAADI. The V and J ends lost 8 bases and 3 bases respectively, with 11 bases between them. This CDR3 region has 13 residues. The CDR3 here is CASVRGDYNEQFF. CDR3 nucleotides: TGCGCCAGCGTGAGGGGTGACTACAATGAGCAGTTCTTC.

The chain recombines TRBV28 with TRBJ2-3; the match to TRBD1 covers 8 bases. V lost 3 bases, J lost 0 bases, and 8 bases stayed unmatched. Germline values: CDR1 MDHEN, CDR2 SYDVKM. The CDR3 is 17 amino acids. CDR3 amino acids: CASSFQQGALSTDTQYF. For the CDR3, the DNA is TGTGCCAGCAGTTTTCAGCAGGGGGCCTTGAGCACAGATACGCAGTATTTT.

CDR3 sequence (DNA): TGTGCCAGCAAGACTAGCGGGGGAACCCCCACCGGGGAGCTGTTTTTT. Protein product: CASKTSGGTPTGELFF. This chain connects TRBV7-6 to TRBJ2-2, with 12 bases fitting TRBD2. V trimming: 7 bases; J trimming: 4 bases; junction bases outside the gene matches: 7. Germline-derived CDR1 and CDR2 are SGHVS and FNYEAQ. CDR3 length: 16 amino acids.

The chain recombines TRBV6-5 with TRBJ2-1; tentative D call: TRBD2 (5 bases). Deletions cut 3 bases from V and 8 bases from J, with 8 bases between. The CDR3 spans 12 residues. The germline gives CDR1 MNHEY, CDR2 SVGAGI. CDR3 sequence: CASSYAGDEQFF. The CDR3 DNA sequence: TGTGCCAGCAGTTATGCCGGGGATGAGCAGTTCTTC.

The J gene is TRBJ2-1, the V gene TRBV6-1; no clear D gene. The CDR3 sequence is 12 residues long. V was clipped by 8 bases and J by 8 bases, with 13 bases between them. CDR1 and CDR2 (germline): MNHNS, SASEGT. The CDR3 is CASHGYQYEQFF. In DNA, the CDR3 is TGTGCCAGCCACGGATACCAATATGAGCAGTTCTTC.

The rearrangement joins TRBV2 to TRBJ2-3; 8 nucleotides align to TRBD2. Germline V gene data show CDR1 as SNHLY and CDR2 as FYNNEI. The CDR3 length is 14 residues. V lost 8 bases, J lost 1 base, and 5 bases stayed unmatched. The CDR3 here is CASGGGTGTDTQYF. CDR3 sequence (DNA): TGTGCCAGCGGCGGGGGGACCGGCACAGATACGCAGTATTTT.

The chain is built from TRBV30 and TRBJ2-7; no definite D call. The V gene's germline CDR1 is GTSNPN and CDR2 SVGIG (reference sequence). V lost 1 base, J lost 9 bases, and 19 bases lay in between. This CDR3 comprises 14 residues. The CDR3 DNA reads TGTGCCTGGAGTGATTCGGCCGCCCGGACGGGGCAGTACTTC. This translates into CAWSDSAARTGQYF.

The chain has TRBV25-1 and TRBJ2-3; D is perhaps TRBD2 (6 bases). The CDR3 extends over 12 amino acids. V was shortened by 2 bases and J by 8 bases, with 8 bases between the two germline ends. Germline V gives CDR1 MGHDK, CDR2 SYGVNS. The CDR3 bases are TGTGCCAGCAGTGAAGTGGGGGGTACGCAGTATTTT. This gives the protein CASSEVGGTQYF.

The rearrangement links TRBV7-9 to TRBJ1-4; TRBD1 matches 9 bases. After removal of 2 bases from V and 8 bases from J, the junction contained 12 bases not matched to a gene. This CDR3 has 17 amino acids. Germline assignment: CDR1 SEHNR and CDR2 FQNEAQ (reference sequence). CDR3 sequence (DNA): TGTGCCAGCAGCTTATGGGGACAGGGAACACTCGGCGAAAAACTGTTTTTT. Encoded protein: CASSLWGQGTLGEKLFF.

This chain uses TRBV25-1 with TRBJ1-4; unclear D gene. Trimming cost V 4 bases and J 2 bases, with 14 bases left between them. CDR3 length: 16 amino acids. CDR1 is MGHDK and CDR2 is SYGVNS in the germline V gene. The chain's CDR3 is CASSVKLHGTNEKLFF. For the CDR3, the DNA is TGTGCCAGCAGTGTAAAGCTGCACGGGACTAATGAAAAACTGTTTTTT.

The rearrangement joins TRBV10-3 to TRBJ2-7, with D perhaps matching TRBD2 (6 bases). The germline CDR1 and CDR2 sequences are ENHRY and SYGVKD. This CDR3 spans 14 amino acids. V gave up 0 bases and J gave up 2 bases, with 8 bases separating them. The CDR3 sequence: CAISESEGTYEQYF. CDR3 nucleotide sequence: TGTGCCATCAGTGAGTCGGAGGGAACCTACGAGCAGTACTTC.

This chain joins TRBV11-2 and TRBJ1-4; unclear D gene. Germline assignment: CDR1 SGHAT and CDR2 FQNNGV. The CDR3 spans 13 residues. V gave up 0 bases and J gave up 6 bases, with 5 bases separating them. This chain's CDR3 is CASSLELDEKLFF. The CDR3 DNA reads TGTGCCAGCAGCTTAGAGTTGGATGAAAAACTGTTTTTT. The full variable domain, rest sourced from reference TRBV11-2 and TRBJ1-4, is EAGVAQSPRYKIIEKRQSVAFWCNPISGHATLYWYQQILGQGPKLLIQFQNNGVVDDSQLPKDRFSAERLKGVDSTLKIQPAKLEDSAVYLCASSLELDEKLFFGSGTQLSVL.

The genes are TRBV6-5 and TRBJ1-1; D possibly corresponds to TRBD1 (6 bases). The CDR3 extends over 14 amino acids. V dropped 6 bases and J dropped 1 base, with 12 bases sitting between them. The V gene's germline CDR1 is MNHEY and CDR2 SVGAGI. The CDR3 bases are TGTGCCAGCAGAACGGGGGGCGGGAACACTGAAGCTTTCTTT. Translated, it gives CASRTGGGNTEAFF.

CDR3 coding DNA: TGTGCCAGTAGTATAAACAGGGAGGCCTACGAGCAGTACTTC. Encoded protein: CASSINREAYEQYF. The chain uses TRBV19 and TRBJ2-7; D is possibly TRBD1 or TRBD2 (6 bases each). The CDR3 is 14 amino acids. Germline V CDR1 and CDR2: LNHDA, SQIVND (reference sequence). V lost 2 bases, J lost 2 bases, and 10 bases lay in between.

V usage is TRBV7-2 and J usage is TRBJ1-2; D remains unclear. The CDR3 is 12 residues long. V lost 4 bases and J 7 bases, leaving 10 bases between the germline ends. Germline lookup yields CDR1 SGHTA and CDR2 FQGNSA. Written as DNA, the CDR3 is TGTGCCAGCAGCTCAGGAGGCGGTGGCTACACCTTC. It codes for CASSSGGGGYTF. Variable domain in full (rest from reference TRBV7-2 and TRBJ1-2): GAGVSQSPSNKVTEKGKDVELRCDPISGHTALYWYRQSLGQGLEFLIYFQGNSAPDKSGLPSDRFSAERTGGSVSTLTIQRTQQEDSAVYLCASSSGGGGYTFGSGTRLTVV.